The 2 T cell receptor beta chains in this list originate from one sample, sequenced in a study of blood T cells in healthy people across ages. PCR was performed a second time for about 7 to 11 cycles using a sample-barcoded 5' primer and a J-beta primer mix. TCRdb re-derived calls from the 5' RACE reads in MiXCR, one entry per CDR3 protein. The sample yields some 900,000 distinct CDR3 sequences, 48% seen once. The sample taken for sequencing was blood. The receptors here all came from a man younger than 45 in good health.

The chain employs TRBV11-3 and TRBJ2-7; no reliable D call. The closer fit of TRBJ2-5 to the DNA end suggests the J call may be wrong. The CDR3 is made up of 15 amino acids. Per the germline V gene, CDR1 is SGHNT and CDR2 is YENEEA. As DNA, the CDR3 is TGTGCCAGCAGCTTAGGAGGTGGCCAATCGGAGACCCAGTACTTC. Translation: CASSLGGGQSETQYF.

This clonotype turned up a few times. The V and J genes are TRBV12-3 or TRBV12-4 and TRBJ1-5; 9 bases fit TRBD1. The CDR3 totals 15 residues. J was trimmed by 2 bases and V by 6 bases; bases with no gene match: 5. The CDR3 here is CASSRTGVGNQPQHF. The CDR3 DNA follows: TGTGCCAGCAGCCGGACAGGGGTGGGCAATCAGCCCCAGCATTTT.